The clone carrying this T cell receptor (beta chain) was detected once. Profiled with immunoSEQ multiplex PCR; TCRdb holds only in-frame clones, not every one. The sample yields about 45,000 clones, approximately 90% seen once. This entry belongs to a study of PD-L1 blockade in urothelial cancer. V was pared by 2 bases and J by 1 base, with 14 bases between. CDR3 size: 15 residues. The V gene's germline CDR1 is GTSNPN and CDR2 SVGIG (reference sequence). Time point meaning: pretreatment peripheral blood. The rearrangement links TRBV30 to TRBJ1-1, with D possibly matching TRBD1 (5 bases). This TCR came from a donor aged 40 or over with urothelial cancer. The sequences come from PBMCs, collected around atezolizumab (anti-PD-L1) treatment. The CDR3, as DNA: TGTGCCTGGAGTCCACTTGGGGCGGCGAACACTGAAGCTTTCTTT. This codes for CAWSPLGAANTEAFF.